Listed here are 20 T cell receptor beta chains from one sample, sequenced in a study of blood T cell repertoires in COVID-19. Using immunoSEQ multiplex PCR, the repertoire was profiled, and TCRdb retains in-frame clones only, with some absent. The sample lists 100,000 or so clones, roughly 90% occurring once. Input material: peripheral blood. These receptors were collected from a human donor with acute or convalescent COVID-19. The donor label of this sample is uncertain.

This clone was counted between two and nine times. The rearrangement links TRBV19 to TRBJ2-3; maybe TRBD1 (6 bases). The V end was cut by 5 bases, the J end by 4 bases, with 16 bases between. The germline CDR1 and CDR2 sequences are LNHDA and SQIVND (reference sequence). This CDR3 is 15 amino acids long. In nucleotides, the CDR3 is TGTGCCAGTAGTTTTCAGGGGCGTGACGCAGATACGCAGTATTTT. It codes for CASSFQGRDADTQYF.

The CDR3 loop is CAGRAPFGANVLTF. CDR3 nucleotide sequence: TGTGCGGGCAGGGCTCCGTTTGGGGCCAACGTCCTGACTTTC. This chain links TRBV30 with TRBJ2-6; possible D gene TRBD1, 5 bases. The length of the CDR3 is 14 residues. Per germline, CDR1 GTSNPN and CDR2 SVGIG (reference sequence).

V is TRBV4-2 and J is TRBJ1-2; TRBD1 aligns across 9 bases. The CDR3 covers 16 residues. The germline V gene has CDR1 LGHNA and CDR2 YNFKEQ. Losses at the gene ends were 1 base for V and 2 bases for J; bases not matched to a gene: 5. The CDR3 DNA is TGTGCCAGCAGCCAAGTAGGGACAGGGAACAACTATGGCTACACCTTC. This sequence encodes CASSQVGTGNNYGYTF.

The chain links TRBV15 to TRBJ2-7; the match to TRBD1 covers 7 bases. With 0 bases clipped from V and 2 bases from J, the junction kept 13 bases outside the gene matches. The CDR3 spans 18 residues. The germline CDR1 and CDR2 sequences are LNHNV and YYDKDF (reference sequence). CDR3 DNA sequence: TGTGCCACCAGCAGAGATACAATGGGGACAGACCGTACCTACGAGCAGTACTTC. It is translated as CATSRDTMGTDRTYEQYF.

The chain uses TRBV12-3 or TRBV12-4 and TRBJ1-2, with no clear D. The CDR3 covers 12 residues. V shed 3 bases and J shed 3 bases, with 5 bases lying between them. In DNA form, the CDR3 reads TGTGCCAGCAGTTTCTCTTACTATGGCTACACCTTC. This gives the protein CASSFSYYGYTF.

This chain joins TRBV9 and TRBJ1-6; no definite D call. With 0 bases removed from V and 3 bases from J, the gap between germline ends came to 4 bases. CDR3 length equals 14 residues. The germline V gene encodes CDR1 SGDLS and CDR2 YYNGEE. The CDR3 coding sequence is TGTGCCAGCAGCGTAGACAGCTATAATTCACCCCTCCACTTT. This gives the protein CASSVDSYNSPLHF.

The rearrangement uses TRBV21-1 and TRBJ1-5; the listed D gene, TRBD1, was not tested against the DNA. TRBV21-1 is tagged as a pseudogene. The CDR3 length is 12 residues. The CDR3 region is CASSVRNQPQHF. CDR3 bases: TGTGCCAGCAGCGTCAGGAATCAGCCCCAGCATTTT.

The CDR3 nucleotides are TGTGCCAGCTCACGGGCCGGGACAGGGGACAATCAGCCCCAGCATTTT. Translating it yields CASSRAGTGDNQPQHF. The chain combines TRBV18 with TRBJ1-5; 10 nucleotides line up with TRBD1. V was pared by 4 bases and J by 3 bases, with 6 bases of the junction left unmatched. Germline V CDR1 and CDR2: KGHSH, LQKENI. CDR3 size: 16 residues. Full variable domain (remainder filled in from reference TRBV18 and TRBJ1-5): NAGVMQNPRHLVRRRGQEARLRCSPMKGHSHVYWYRQLPEEGLKFMVYLQKENIIDESGMPKERFSAEFPKEGPSILRIQQVVRGDSAAYFCASSRAGTGDNQPQHFGDGTRLSIL.

V gene TRBV29-1 combines with J gene TRBJ2-1, with D possibly matching TRBD2 (5 bases). CDR1 is SQVTM and CDR2 is ANQGSEA in the germline V gene. The CDR3 spans 13 residues. V was clipped by 4 bases and J by 5 bases, with 12 bases between them. CDR3 coding DNA: TGCAGCGTTGTAGCAGGACTCCACAATGAGCAGTTCTTC. It encodes CSVVAGLHNEQFF.

The rearrangement uses TRBV18 and TRBJ2-1; 15 bases are shared with TRBD2. In germline, CDR1 is KGHSH, CDR2 LQKENI. This CDR3 spans 18 amino acids. Germline trimming cut 3 bases from V and 3 bases from J; bases unmatched to any gene: 6. The CDR3 nucleotides read TGTGCCAGCTCACCCCCGGGACTAGCGGGAGGCCGCTACAATGAGCAGTTCTTC. It specifies CASSPPGLAGGRYNEQFF.

CDR3 DNA sequence: TGTGCCAGCAGTTATACAGGGACCTACGAGCAGTACTTC. Translating gives CASSYTGTYEQYF. The chain links TRBV6-5 to TRBJ2-7; a weak D match, TRBD1 (6 bases). The CDR3 covers 13 residues. Trimming took 3 bases from V and 2 from J, leaving 8 bases between them. Germline loops: CDR1 MNHEY, CDR2 SVGAGI.

The chain joins TRBV19 to TRBJ2-1; the D gene is possibly TRBD2 (6 bases). The CDR3 length is 17 residues. Trimming cost V 5 bases and J 2 bases, with 19 bases left between them. The germline V gene encodes CDR1 LNHDA and CDR2 SQIVND (reference sequence). The CDR3 DNA follows: TGTGCCAGTAGTCCATCGGCTTTAGCGGCTACCTACAATGAGCAGTTCTTC. It is translated as CASSPSALAATYNEQFF.

This sequence joins TRBV6-2 or TRBV6-3 and TRBJ1-1; no firm D call. CDR1 and CDR2 (germline): MNHEY, SVGEGT. V was cut by 3 bases and J by 1 base, with 15 bases left in between. This CDR3 region has 16 residues. CDR3: CASSYLHGRQNTEAFF. The CDR3 nucleotides are TGTGCCAGCAGTTATTTACACGGAAGACAGAACACTGAAGCTTTCTTT.

The rearrangement uses TRBV7-9 and TRBJ2-7, with D possibly matching TRBD1 (5 bases). The CDR3 loop spans 13 amino acids. CDR1 SEHNR and CDR2 FQNEAQ come from the germline V gene (reference sequence). Trimming took 1 base from V and 5 from J, leaving 9 bases between them. Written as DNA, the CDR3 is TGTGCCAGCAGCTTAGGGGGCCCGAACGAGCAGTACTTC. Its protein product is CASSLGGPNEQYF.

J is TRBJ1-1 and V is TRBV19; D gene uncertain. Germline V gene sequence: CDR1 LNHDA, CDR2 SQIVND (reference sequence). V was clipped by 4 bases and J by 0 bases, with 9 bases between them. The CDR3 length is 14 residues. The DNA for the CDR3 is TGTGCCAGTAGTAGGGCTGTTTTGAACACTGAAGCTTTCTTT. This translates into CASSRAVLNTEAFF.

The gene calls are TRBV3-1 (or the pseudogene TRBV3-2) and TRBJ1-1; 9 nucleotides match TRBD1. CDR1 and CDR2 from the germline V gene are LGHDT and YNNKEL (reference sequence). The CDR3 runs to 19 residues. J was trimmed by 7 bases and V by 4 bases; bases with no gene match: 22. Here the CDR3 reads CASSPGPCPGQGRMGEAFF. The CDR3 DNA sequence: TGTGCCAGCAGCCCTGGGCCGTGTCCGGGACAGGGAAGGATGGGTGAAGCTTTCTTT.

The chain links TRBV7-8 to TRBJ2-1; weak D call: TRBD2 (5 bases). Trimming left V 5 bases short and J 2 bases short, with 13 bases between. Germline V gives CDR1 SGHVS, CDR2 FQNEAQ. CDR3 length: 15 amino acids. The CDR3, as DNA: TGTGCCAGCAGCCTCCTTGCGGAGGCCTACAATGAGCAGTTCTTC. Amino acid sequence: CASSLLAEAYNEQFF.

This chain links TRBV6-5 with TRBJ1-2; 10 bases map to TRBD1. Unmatched junction bases numbered 7, after V lost 8 bases and J lost 4 bases. The CDR3 is 14 amino acids. Germline assignment: CDR1 MNHEY and CDR2 SVGAGI. DNA for the CDR3: TGTGCCAGCGCCCGGGACAGGGGATCCTATGGCTACACCTTC. Encoded protein: CASARDRGSYGYTF.

The chain links TRBV28 to TRBJ2-1; 8 nucleotides agree with TRBD1. V lost 5 bases and J lost 10; bases outside the gene matches: 13. The length of the CDR3 is 15 residues. CDR1 is MDHEN and CDR2 is SYDVKM in the germline V gene. The CDR3 coding sequence is TGTGCCAGCAGTACGTCCGGACAGGGTCTAGGAGAGCAGTTCTTC. Translated: CASSTSGQGLGEQFF.

This chain links TRBV7-9 with TRBJ2-3; D gene unclear. CDR1 is SEHNR and CDR2 is FQNEAQ in the germline V gene (reference sequence). CDR3 size: 14 residues. Trimming stripped 1 base from V and 2 bases from J, with 7 bases between. The CDR3: CASSLDYSTDTQYF. The CDR3 DNA reads as TGTGCCAGCAGCTTAGACTACTCCACAGATACGCAGTATTTT.